The clone carrying this TCR beta chain showed up just once. The record originates from a study of control samples from healthy donors and cancer patients. TCRdb keeps only in-frame clones here, not all; method: immunoSEQ multiplex PCR. The sample has about 130,000 clones; around nine tenths are singletons. Germline assignment: CDR1 LGHNT and CDR2 FRNRAP. Trimming removed 0 bases from V and 3 bases from J, with 16 bases in between. The CDR3 runs 17 residues. Material for sequencing was blood. The genes are TRBV12-5 and TRBJ2-3; weak D call: TRBD2 (6 bases). This clonotype originated in a man aged 35-49 years in good health. CDR3 in amino acids: CASGLVIQEGKTDTQYF. CDR3 in DNA: TGTGCTAGTGGTTTGGTAATTCAGGAGGGGAAGACAGATACGCAGTATTTT.